This TCR beta chain was profiled in a study of somatic mutations in cytotoxic T cells in rheumatoid arthritis. Some clones are missing from TCRdb's copy, which holds only in-frame ones; the method was immunoSEQ multiplex PCR. The table lists some 17,000 clones, approximately 84% of them singletons. CDR1 is MNHEY and CDR2 is SVGAGI in the germline V gene. This CDR3 spans 15 amino acids. V lost 2 bases, J lost 4 bases, and 12 bases lay in between. This TCR was sampled from an adult with rheumatoid arthritis. Sequenced: CD8+ T cells sorted from blood. This rearrangement joins TRBV6-5 to TRBJ1-3; D is perhaps TRBD1 (5 bases). CDR3: CASSYDQGRGNTIYF. The CDR3 DNA reads TGTGCCAGCAGTTACGATCAGGGAAGAGGAAACACCATATATTTT.